Sequencing of this T cell receptor beta chain was carried out in a study of T cell responses to AZD1222 COVID-19 vaccine. Broader study findings: Among the donors, most were white British and more were female, and clonal diversity was possibly underestimated. Nearly half of spike-specific TCRs reportedly go after variant regions that carry no mutations. Repertoire samples came only from after the peak T cell response.

Measured with immunoSEQ multiplex PCR; TCRdb has only the in-frame clones, and not every one. The repertoire consists of 95,000 to 100,000 clones, with more than 80% occurring once and the leading ten covering roughly 13%. V was pared by 0 bases and J by 1 base, with 9 bases between. From germline, CDR1 is MGHRA and CDR2 YSYEKL. This CDR3 has 15 residues. Note on this clone: Its specificity is not known.

The V call is TRBV4-1, the J call TRBJ1-2; D unresolved. This clonotype was sampled from an adult in good health. The specimen was peripheral blood, collected on day 0 of AZD1222 vaccination. The CDR3 nucleotides read TGCGCCAGCAGCCAAGATCCTGAGGGTAACTATGGCTACACCTTC. Amino acid sequence: CASSQDPEGNYGYTF.